This T cell receptor (beta chain) was profiled in a study of T cells in Graves' hyperthyroidism and ophthalmopathy. Overall study findings and caveats: Blood also carried most thyroid clonotypes expanded above 0.001.

RNA transcripts were the template for amplifying TCR beta CDR3 regions. TCR CDR3 regions were first amplified by RT-PCR with HTBI primers. TCRdb independently ran MiXCR on the multiplex PCR reads; one entry per CDR3 protein. The table includes roughly 630,000 distinct CDR3 sequences, about 15% detected once. On this clonotype itself: Its antigen is not known.

Hyperthyroidism in the patients, aged 18 to 65, was newly diagnosed and under 2 months in duration. This CDR3 has 13 amino acids. Between the trimmed V and J ends, which lost 0 bases and 10 bases, there was a span of 8 bases. Germline V gene sequence: CDR1 SGHRS, CDR2 YFSETQ. This TCR came from a woman in her twenties or thirties with Graves' hyperthyroidism. The chain couples TRBV5-1 to TRBJ1-6; no firm D call. Sequencing input: blood. The CDR3 DNA sequence: TGCGCCAGCAGCTTGGCCTTAGGCTCACCCCTCCACTTT. This encodes CASSLALGSPLHF.